In its sample, the clone carrying this T cell receptor beta chain was seen a few times. Antigen: not known. The source of the sample is a study of cytomegalovirus exposure and HLA in healthy donors. The CDR3 covers 13 residues. Germline-derived CDR1 and CDR2 are SQVTM and ANQGSEA. V lost 7 bases and J 4 bases, leaving 13 bases between the germline ends. In the PCR, 60 Vbeta and 13 Jbeta primers were used. Method: immunoSEQ multiplex PCR; TCRdb's copy keeps in-frame clones and lacks some. The sample consists of about 150,000 clones, around 79% of them appearing once. General observations from the study: Some V segments (TRBV6-2 and TRBV6-3 among them) were excluded as indistinguishable. CMV serostatus was the sole immune exposure information available. TCR beta sequences reportedly predicted most subjects' HLA-A and HLA-B alleles accurately.

This TCR came from a human donor in good health. The chain has TRBV29-1 and TRBJ1-4; D is unclear. The sequencing input was PBMCs. CDR3 amino acids: CSGRSGFNEKLFF. The CDR3 nucleotides read TGCAGCGGGCGGTCTGGTTTTAATGAAAAACTGTTTTTT.